The 10 T cell receptor beta chains presented below share a single source sample, sequenced in a study of beta chain features in type 1 diabetes. Findings and caveats of the study: Type 1 diabetes patients had TCRB CDR3s that were shorter (moderately but significantly so) in all four CD4+ subsets.

These receptors' targets are unknown. The isolated RNA, all of it, was reverse transcribed, so expressed TCRB transcripts were what got sequenced. This table comes from immunoSEQ multiplex PCR, and its TCRdb copy is limited to in-frame clones, with some not included. The sample shows roughly 160,000 clones, roughly 8% of them seen only once. Sequencing was carried out using central memory CD4+ T cells from blood. The receptors were sampled from a woman under 30 with type 1 diabetes.

The rearrangement joins TRBV27 to TRBJ2-5, with D perhaps matching TRBD1 (6 bases). V shed 6 bases and J shed 5 bases, with 13 bases lying between them. The CDR3 consists of 13 residues. CDR1 and CDR2 from the germline V gene are MNHEY and SMNVEV (reference sequence). The CDR3 bases are TGTGCCAGCAGCATTGACAGGTCTGAGACCCAGTACTTC. This encodes CASSIDRSETQYF.

This clone was counted between two and nine times. The chain carries TRBV5-6 and TRBJ1-1; D perhaps matches TRBD1 (5 bases). V was shortened by 4 bases and J by 4 bases, with 17 bases between the two germline ends. The germline CDR1 and CDR2 sequences are SGHDT and YYEEEE. This CDR3 is 15 amino acids long. The CDR3 region is CASSGIDSSSTEAFF. DNA of the CDR3: TGTGCCAGCAGCGGAATCGACAGTTCTAGCACTGAAGCTTTCTTT.

The rearrangement links TRBV7-2 to TRBJ1-1, with D tentatively TRBD1 (5 bases). CDR1 is SGHTA and CDR2 is FQGNSA in the germline V gene. The CDR3 totals 14 residues. Trimming removed 4 bases from V and 5 bases from J, with 14 bases in between. The DNA of the CDR3 is TGTGCCAGCAGCTCCGACAGCAAAAGGACTGAAGCTTTCTTT. Its translation is CASSSDSKRTEAFF.

The V and J genes are TRBV27 and TRBJ2-3, with D perhaps matching TRBD2 (7 bases). The CDR3 has 12 amino acids. Trimming shortened V by 6 bases and J by 8 bases, and 12 bases separated the two germline ends. Per germline, CDR1 MNHEY and CDR2 SMNVEV (reference sequence). CDR3 nucleotide sequence: TGTGCCAGCAGGGGAGGGGGGGTTACGCAGTATTTT. Translating gives CASRGGGVTQYF.

V and J are TRBV11-2 and TRBJ2-1, with 10 bases lining up with TRBD2. Germline V gene data show CDR1 as SGHAT and CDR2 as FQNNGV. V trimming: 5 bases; J trimming: 6 bases; junction bases outside the gene matches: 4. CDR3 length equals 14 residues. CDR3 bases: TGTGCCAGCAGCCCAACTAGCGGGACCAATGAGCAGTTCTTC. Its protein is CASSPTSGTNEQFF. The full variable domain, completed using reference TRBV11-2 and TRBJ2-1, is EAGVAQSPRYKIIEKRQSVAFWCNPISGHATLYWYQQILGQGPKLLIQFQNNGVVDDSQLPKDRFSAERLKGVDSTLKIQPAKLEDSAVYLCASSPTSGTNEQFFGPGTRLTVL.

This chain joins TRBV5-1 and TRBJ2-2; possible D gene TRBD2, 5 bases. CDR1 and CDR2 (germline): SGHRS, YFSETQ. This CDR3 has 14 residues. Trimming left V 4 bases short and J 4 bases short, with 11 bases between. CDR3 sequence (DNA): TGCGCCAGCAGCACAGATGGGAGCACCGGGGAGCTGTTTTTT. It yields the protein CASSTDGSTGELFF. Together with reference TRBV5-1 and TRBJ2-2, the CDR3 gives the full variable domain: KAGVTQTPRYLIKTRGQQVTLSCSPISGHRSVSWYQQTPGQGLQFLFEYFSETQRNKGNFPGRFSGRQFSNSRSEMNVSTLELGDSALYLCASSTDGSTGELFFGEGSRLTVL.

This clone has just a few counts. CDR3 DNA: TGCGCCAGCAGTCAATCGGAGGGAGAATATTTT. Its translation: CASSQSEGEYF. This rearrangement joins TRBV23-1 to TRBJ1-3; D is unresolved. TRBV23-1 is labeled an ORF, and its function is uncertain. The CDR3 totals 11 residues. V was pared by 0 bases and J by 15 bases, with 9 bases between.

This clone has only a few counts. This chain joins TRBV7-9 and TRBJ2-2, with 12 bases fitting TRBD2. CDR1 is SEHNR, CDR2 FQNEAQ, per germline (reference sequence). J lost 0 bases, V lost 5 bases, and 7 bases had no gene match. The CDR3 is 18 residues long. CDR3 region: CASSRGLAGNANTGELFF. The CDR3 coding sequence is TGTGCCAGCAGCCGCGGACTAGCGGGGAACGCGAACACCGGGGAGCTGTTTTTT.

This clone occurred a few times. V is TRBV9 and J is TRBJ1-3, with TRBD1 as a possible D gene (6 bases). Germline V gene sequence: CDR1 SGDLS, CDR2 YYNGEE. The CDR3 sequence is 15 residues long. The V end was cut by 3 bases, the J end by 3 bases, with 13 bases between. The CDR3 bases are TGTGCCAGCAGCGGGAAACAGGGAAGTGGAAACACCATATATTTT. This encodes CASSGKQGSGNTIYF.

This clone appeared a few times. This chain links TRBV2 with TRBJ2-5, with 9 bases lining up with TRBD2. The V gene end was trimmed by 1 base and the J gene end by 2 bases; junction bases not matched to a gene: 11. CDR3 size: 18 residues. CDR1 and CDR2 (germline): SNHLY, FYNNEI. The CDR3 coding sequence is TGTGCCAGCAGTGAAGGTCTTAGCGGGGGCCGACTACAAGAGACCCAGTACTTC. Its protein is CASSEGLSGGRLQETQYF.